This T cell receptor (beta chain) was sequenced in a study of T cell clones after liver transplantation. Produced via immunoSEQ multiplex PCR; TCRdb's table is partial and in-frame only. The sample holds some 110,000 clones, more than 75% seen once. Study-wide points: In two subjects, few donor cells limited the measurable donor-reactive repertoire. Small, mixed patient groups and varying post-transplant times limit these conclusions.

In regard to this clone: The antigen remains unidentified.

Germline CDR1 is SGHNT and CDR2 is YYREEE (reference sequence). CDR3 length equals 16 residues. The V end was cut by 2 bases, the J end by 5 bases, with 19 bases between. The TCR comes from a human donor who received a liver transplant. This chain links TRBV5-4 with TRBJ2-5; possibly TRBD2 for D (6 bases). This sample comprised CD4+ T cells from blood, obtained before liver transplant. CDR3 bases: TGTGCCAGCAGCTTCGGGAGCTCGCGAGTAGGGGAGACCCAGTACTTC. Its translation is CASSFGSSRVGETQYF.